This T cell receptor beta chain was recorded in a study of blood T cell repertoires in COVID-19. Looked up from germline, CDR1 is LNHNV and CDR2 is YYDKDF (reference sequence). The V and J ends lost 0 bases and 5 bases respectively, with 13 bases between them. The CDR3 totals 15 residues. Authors' processing steps: Reference gene primer amplification yielded estimated nucleated cell counts. TCRdb keeps only in-frame clones here, not all; method: immunoSEQ multiplex PCR. That table gives V, J and clone size, and the DNA gave D and trimming. The table lists about 440,000 clones, 85% to 90% of them singletons, with 4% to 5.5% in the top ten.

The source material was peripheral blood. The receptor was isolated from a woman aged 25 to 39 with acute or convalescent COVID-19. The V gene is TRBV15, the J gene TRBJ1-2, with D uncertain. CDR3 sequence: CATSRDRGLVYGYTF. The CDR3 bases are TGTGCCACCAGCAGAGATAGAGGACTCGTATATGGCTACACCTTC.